Presented here are 11 T cell receptor beta chains from one specimen sequenced in a study of blood T cell repertoires in COVID-19. Sequenced by immunoSEQ multiplex PCR; TCRdb stores in-frame clones only, minus some. The sample holds some 80,000 clones; roughly 90% are singletons and the top ten take roughly 15%. The sample comprised peripheral blood. Receptors originate from a woman aged 80 or over with active or convalescent COVID-19.

The chain is built from TRBV5-6 and TRBJ1-4; 7 nucleotides align to TRBD1. V shed 2 bases and J 2 bases; nucleotides not matched to a gene: 6. CDR3 length equals 16 residues. Germline values: CDR1 SGHDT, CDR2 YYEEEE. CDR3 DNA: TGTGCCAGCAGCTTTTTCACAGGGGCGACTAATGAAAAACTGTTTTTT. Translated: CASSFFTGATNEKLFF.

This chain connects TRBV7-8 to TRBJ1-5, with D possibly TRBD1 on 5 matching bases. CDR1 and CDR2 (germline): SGHVS, FQNEAQ. This CDR3 has 16 residues. Trimming took 0 bases from V and 3 from J, leaving 12 bases between them. This CDR3 is CASSLAREGINQPQHF. The CDR3 DNA reads as TGTGCCAGCAGCTTAGCCAGGGAGGGGATCAATCAGCCCCAGCATTTT.

V is TRBV6-5 and J is TRBJ2-5, with 7 bases identical to TRBD2. This CDR3 is built from 14 residues. J gave up 5 bases and V 4 bases, and 7 bases lay outside the gene matches. Looked up from germline, CDR1 is MNHEY and CDR2 is SVGAGI. The CDR3 DNA follows: TGTGCCAGCAGTTTAGCGGGCCCCGGGGAGACCCAGTACTTC. The encoded protein is CASSLAGPGETQYF.

The gene calls are TRBV29-1 and TRBJ2-3, with TRBD2 matching 12 bases. The length of the CDR3 is 16 residues. Germline V gene data show CDR1 as SQVTM and CDR2 as ANQGSEA. J lost 4 bases, V lost 2 bases, and 7 bases had no gene match. Here the CDR3 reads CSVERASGGAADTQYF. The CDR3 region has the DNA TGCAGCGTTGAAAGGGCTAGCGGGGGGGCCGCAGATACGCAGTATTTT.

The J gene is TRBJ2-5, the V gene TRBV6-5; 7 positions agree with TRBD2. This CDR3 spans 14 amino acids. The germline gives CDR1 MNHEY, CDR2 SVGAGI. Unmatched junction bases numbered 13, after V lost 8 bases and J lost 7 bases. The CDR3: CASGGTTTGGTQYF. CDR3 bases: TGTGCCAGCGGCGGGACTACGACCGGGGGGACCCAGTACTTC.

The chain's CDR3 is CASRGGALGIEKLFF. In DNA, the CDR3 is TGTGCCAGCAGGGGGGGGGCGTTAGGGATCGAAAAACTGTTTTTT. The genes are TRBV28 and TRBJ1-4, with D perhaps matching TRBD1 (6 bases). This CDR3 is 15 amino acids long. The V end lost 6 bases, the J end lost 8 bases, and 19 bases lay between the germline ends. Germline values: CDR1 MDHEN, CDR2 SYDVKM.

V and J are TRBV6-5 and TRBJ2-7; D might be TRBD1 (5 bases). With 4 bases removed from V and 0 bases from J, the gap between germline ends came to 13 bases. CDR1 is MNHEY and CDR2 is SVGAGI in the germline V gene. The CDR3 consists of 15 residues. The CDR3 DNA reads TGTGCCAGCAGTTCCCACAGGCTTTACTCCTACGAGCAGTACTTC. Its protein is CASSSHRLYSYEQYF.

The rearrangement joins TRBV28 to TRBJ1-3; D is uncertain. CDR3 length: 15 amino acids. Germline values: CDR1 MDHEN, CDR2 SYDVKM. Trimming removed 0 bases at V and 1 base at J, with 7 bases between. CDR3 in DNA: TGTGCCAGCAGTTTATGGGGAGGGTCTGGAAACACCATATATTTT. Translation gives CASSLWGGSGNTIYF.

V usage is TRBV7-2 and J usage is TRBJ1-1; a possible D gene is TRBD1 (5 bases). Germline assignment: CDR1 SGHTA and CDR2 FQGNSA. The CDR3 totals 12 residues. Trimming stripped 2 bases from V and 5 bases from J, with 6 bases between. CDR3 nucleotide sequence: TGTGCCAGCAGCTTATCAGGGACTGAAGCTTTCTTT. This codes for CASSLSGTEAFF. Supplemented by reference TRBV7-2 and TRBJ1-1, the full variable domain reads GAGVSQSPSNKVTEKGKDVELRCDPISGHTALYWYRQSLGQGLEFLIYFQGNSAPDKSGLPSDRFSAERTGGSVSTLTIQRTQQEDSAVYLCASSLSGTEAFFGQGTRLTVV.

The chain employs TRBV4-3 and TRBJ1-1; D ambiguous. The CDR3 has 15 residues. Germline values: CDR1 LGHNA, CDR2 YSLEER. V was shortened by 4 bases and J by 3 bases, with 15 bases between the two germline ends. CDR3 loop: CASSPRVTYYTEAFF. The DNA for the CDR3 is TGCGCCAGCAGCCCACGGGTCACATACTACACTGAAGCTTTCTTT.

The rearrangement uses TRBV7-8 and TRBJ1-5, with unresolved D. The CDR3 consists of 14 residues. Trimming cost V 4 bases and J 7 bases, with 14 bases left between them. Germline assignment: CDR1 SGHVS and CDR2 FQNEAQ. This CDR3 reads CASSSSGQVQPQHF. In DNA form, the CDR3 reads TGTGCCAGCAGCTCCTCCGGCCAGGTACAGCCCCAGCATTTT.